This TCR beta chain was observed in a study of blood T cell repertoires in COVID-19. On the study more broadly: From T cells, B-cell-depleted T cells, or PBMCs came the material, which was cDNA or gDNA.

Germline assignment: CDR1 LGHDT and CDR2 YNNKEL (reference sequence). Germline trimming cut 8 bases from V and 1 base from J; bases unmatched to any gene: 6. This CDR3 has 15 residues. The protocol was immunoSEQ multiplex PCR, while the TCRdb copy is restricted to in-frame clones and leaves out a portion. The sample comprises 210,000 or so clones, 80% to 85% of which are singletons, and around 8.9% rests with the top ten. V gene TRBV3-1 (or the pseudogene TRBV3-2) combines with J gene TRBJ2-5; TRBD2 aligns across 11 bases. The sample taken for sequencing was PBMCs or T cells enriched from blood (not recorded which). This sequence originates from a woman between 45 and 65 years old with acute COVID-19. Here the CDR3 reads CASRLAGGVQETQYF. CDR3 coding DNA: TGTGCCAGCCGCCTAGCGGGAGGCGTCCAAGAGACCCAGTACTTC.